A single sample gave rise to the 22 T cell receptor beta chains below, sequenced in a study of T cell repertoires in cytomegalovirus infection. MiXCR was run by TCRdb on the reads, yielding one entry per CDR3 protein. The sample lists approximately 910,000 distinct CDR3 sequences, roughly 30% occurring once. Antigen specificity for these receptors is unknown. Sequenced material: cultured CD8+ T cells from PBMCs, taken from culture after CMV antigen stimulation. Receptors originate from a human donor in good health (CMV status not recorded). Some clones in this sample may be carry-over from other donors' samples.

This clonotype was counted between two and nine times. The rearrangement uses TRBV24-1 and TRBJ2-1; a weak D match, TRBD2 (6 bases). The germline V gene encodes CDR1 KGHDR and CDR2 SFDVKD. The V end lost 7 bases, the J end lost 0 bases, and 9 bases lay between the germline ends. This CDR3 has 14 residues. The CDR3 spells CATRAGSSYNEQFF. CDR3 coding DNA: TGTGCCACCAGGGCGGGGAGCTCCTACAATGAGCAGTTCTTC.

The chain employs TRBV2 and TRBJ2-1; D is possibly TRBD2 (6 bases). The CDR3 is 11 amino acids. Germline V CDR1 and CDR2: SNHLY, FYNNEI. V lost 9 bases to trimming and J lost 10 bases, with 13 bases between them. The CDR3 protein is CARRRETEQFF. The CDR3 region has the DNA TGTGCCAGACGGAGGGAGACCGAGCAGTTCTTC. Drawing the rest from reference TRBV2 and TRBJ2-1, the complete variable domain is EPEVTQTPSHQVTQMGQEVILRCVPISNHLYFYWYRQILGQKVEFLVSFYNNEISEKSEIFDDQFSVERPDGSNFTLKIRSTKLEDSAMYFCARRRETEQFFGPGTRLTVL.

This clonotype was seen a handful of times. The chain couples TRBV20-1 to TRBJ1-3; 8 bases are a match to TRBD1. Germline CDR1 and CDR2: DFQATT and SNEGSKA (reference sequence). The CDR3 spans 16 residues. Germline trimming cut 0 bases from V and 0 bases from J; bases unmatched to any gene: 4. Here the CDR3 DNA reads TGCAGTGCTAGAGATAGACAGGGGTACTCTGGAAACACCATATATTTT. It yields the protein CSARDRQGYSGNTIYF.

This clonotype was observed many times. The chain employs TRBV7-2 and TRBJ1-5; D might be TRBD1 (6 bases). The germline V gene has CDR1 SGHTA and CDR2 FQGNSA. The CDR3 is 16 amino acids. V lost 0 bases, J lost 3 bases, and 12 bases lay in between. The CDR3 region is CASSLADRFYNQPQHF. The CDR3 DNA sequence: TGTGCCAGCAGCTTAGCCGACAGGTTTTACAATCAGCCCCAGCATTTT.

This clonotype was counted a few times. CDR3 nucleotides: TGTGCCACCAGCAGAGGAAAGGGGCAACAAGGAGATACGCAGTATTTT. It is translated as CATSRGKGQQGDTQYF. V gene TRBV15 combines with J gene TRBJ2-3; perhaps TRBD1 as D (5 bases). This CDR3 is 16 amino acids long. The germline V gene encodes CDR1 LNHNV and CDR2 YYDKDF (reference sequence). V lost 1 base, J lost 5 bases, and 16 bases lay in between.

V usage is TRBV11-3 and J usage is TRBJ2-1, with 7 bases identical to TRBD1. V was pared by 9 bases and J by 9 bases, with 17 bases of the junction left unmatched. This CDR3 region has 15 residues. Germline lookup yields CDR1 SGHNT and CDR2 YENEEA. This chain's CDR3 is CASSTRSGQAGEQFF. The DNA of the CDR3 is TGTGCCAGTAGCACCCGTAGTGGACAGGCTGGTGAGCAGTTCTTC. Together with reference TRBV11-3 and TRBJ2-1, the CDR3 gives the full variable domain: EAGVVQSPRYKIIEKKQPVAFWCNPISGHNTLYWYLQNLGQGPELLIRYENEEAVDDSQLPKDRFSAERLKGVDSTLKIQPAELGDSAVYLCASSTRSGQAGEQFFGPGTRLTVL.

The J gene is TRBJ2-5, the V gene TRBV6-5; D may be TRBD2 (6 bases). CDR1 and CDR2 (germline): MNHEY, SVGAGI. The germline V and J ends were trimmed by 0 bases and 9 bases, with 17 bases remaining between them. This CDR3 contains 15 residues. The CDR3 bases are TGTGCCAGCAGTTACTCGTTGGAGCGCGGGGAGGCCCAGTACTTC. Protein product: CASSYSLERGEAQYF.

This clonotype appeared a few times. J is TRBJ2-2 and V is TRBV7-9; no reliable D call. V was trimmed by 1 base and J by 1 base, leaving 10 bases between them. Germline lookup yields CDR1 SEHNR and CDR2 FQNEAQ (reference sequence). CDR3 length: 16 residues. The CDR3 region has the DNA TGTGCCAGCAGCTTAGTGGGCCGGAAGAACACCGGGGAGCTGTTTTTT. It codes for CASSLVGRKNTGELFF.

This clonotype was recorded many times. The chain has TRBV12-3 or TRBV12-4 and TRBJ1-1, with D unresolved. V shed 8 bases and J shed 0 bases, with 7 bases lying between them. There are 12 residues in the CDR3. As DNA, the CDR3 is TGTGCCAGCGGAAGGATGAACACTGAAGCTTTCTTT. It is translated as CASGRMNTEAFF.

This clonotype was picked up many times. The chain has TRBV4-1 and TRBJ2-1, with D tentatively TRBD2 (7 bases). V was shortened by 3 bases and J by 5 bases, with 26 bases between the two germline ends. The CDR3 contains 19 residues. Germline CDR1 reads MGHRA; CDR2 reads YSYEKL. CDR3 protein: CASSQEGGWGADSDNEQFF. In DNA, the CDR3 is TGCGCCAGCAGCCAGGAGGGGGGGTGGGGGGCAGATTCGGACAATGAGCAGTTCTTC.

This clonotype came up many times. The chain is built from TRBV27 and TRBJ2-7; 8 bases are a match to TRBD1. The J segment lost 4 bases and the V segment lost 5 bases, leaving 4 bases of the junction unmatched. This CDR3 comprises 13 residues. Looked up from germline, CDR1 is MNHEY and CDR2 is SMNVEV (reference sequence). The CDR3 region is CASSGDRFYEQYF. The CDR3 nucleotides read TGTGCCAGCAGTGGGGACAGGTTTTACGAGCAGTACTTC.

This clonotype was recorded a few times. J is TRBJ2-5 and V is TRBV6-5, with TRBD2 matching over 7 bases. The V segment lost 1 base and the J segment 3 bases; nucleotides outside the gene matches: 2. Germline values: CDR1 MNHEY, CDR2 SVGAGI. This CDR3 spans 14 amino acids. CDR3 sequence (DNA): TGTGCCAGCAGTTACTTCCTAGCGGAAGAGACCCAGTACTTC. This translates into CASSYFLAEETQYF.

This clonotype has ten or more counts. The chain carries TRBV7-2 and TRBJ2-7, with D perhaps TRBD1 (6 bases). CDR3 length equals 14 residues. V dropped 2 bases and J dropped 2 bases, with 10 bases sitting between them. Germline V gene lookup returns CDR1 SGHTA and CDR2 FQGNSA. The CDR3 nucleotides are TGTGCCAGCAGCTTACCTACAGGGACCTACGAGCAGTACGTC. Encoded protein: CASSLPTGTYEQYV.

The CDR3 reads CSARDLGDSTYEQYF. CDR3 in DNA: TGCAGTGCTAGAGATCTGGGGGACAGCACCTACGAGCAGTACTTC. The V call is TRBV20-1, the J call TRBJ2-7; 7 bases are shared with TRBD1. V lost 0 bases and J lost 2; bases outside the gene matches: 7. CDR3 length: 15 residues. The V gene's germline CDR1 is DFQATT and CDR2 SNEGSKA (reference sequence).

This clonotype was seen more than once but under ten times. This chain links TRBV6-1 with TRBJ1-5, with 10 nucleotides matching TRBD1. There are 18 residues in the CDR3. Germline loops: CDR1 MNHNS, CDR2 SASEGT. The V segment lost 5 bases and the J segment 7 bases; nucleotides outside the gene matches: 17. The CDR3: CASSSSIKDRGRVQPQHF. In DNA form, the CDR3 reads TGTGCCAGCAGTTCCTCAATCAAGGACAGGGGGAGGGTACAGCCCCAGCATTTT.

This clonotype was counted ten times or more. The rearrangement links TRBV6-5 to TRBJ1-1; D uncertain. This CDR3 has 13 amino acids. Per germline, CDR1 MNHEY and CDR2 SVGAGI. V shed 1 base and J shed 0 bases, with 3 bases lying between them. The CDR3 DNA is TGTGCCAGCAGTTACTACATGAACACTGAAGCTTTCTTT. This codes for CASSYYMNTEAFF.

Of note for this clonotype: Germline is not matched at one junction end, which may reflect a read error. This chain uses TRBV12-5 with TRBJ2-3; 8 positions agree with TRBD2. Germline CDR1 reads LGHNT; CDR2 reads FRNRAP. This CDR3 region has 15 residues. The DNA for the CDR3 is TGTGCTAGTGGCCGGGGGGGACTTAGCAGAGATACGCAGTATTTT. It translates to CASGRGGLSRDTQYF.

CDR3 DNA sequence: TGTGCCAGCAGCTTATTCGGACAGGCGTGGAATGAGCAGTTCTTC. This codes for CASSLFGQAWNEQFF. This chain joins TRBV13 and TRBJ2-1, with 7 bases lining up with TRBD1. This CDR3 has 15 amino acids. V lost 2 bases, J lost 7 bases, and 8 bases stayed unmatched. Germline V gene sequence: CDR1 PRHDT, CDR2 FYEKMQ (reference sequence).

The V and J genes are TRBV7-6 and TRBJ2-1; D remains ambiguous. The CDR3 extends over 12 amino acids. In germline, CDR1 is SGHVS, CDR2 FNYEAQ. Trimming pared 3 bases from V and 5 bases from J, leaving 5 bases between. This CDR3 is CASSLTHNEQFF. The CDR3 DNA reads as TGTGCCAGCAGCTTGACCCACAATGAGCAGTTCTTC.

This rearrangement joins TRBV7-9 to TRBJ1-2; D remains unclear. This CDR3 is built from 11 residues. Germline CDR1 SEHNR, CDR2 FQNEAQ (reference sequence). Trimming removed 5 bases from V and 6 bases from J, with 7 bases in between. This CDR3 reads CASSPNNGYTF. In DNA form, the CDR3 reads TGTGCCAGCAGCCCTAATAATGGCTACACCTTC.

The chain employs TRBV6-6 and TRBJ2-7; 7 nucleotides align to TRBD2. The CDR3 has 11 residues. Germline loops: CDR1 MNHNY, CDR2 SVGAGI (reference sequence). CDR3 sequence (DNA): TGTACCAGCAGGGAGGGATACGAGCAGTACGTC. This encodes CTSREGYEQYV.

This clonotype was seen many times. The chain links TRBV7-6 to TRBJ1-5; D perhaps matches TRBD1 (6 bases). The CDR3 is made up of 16 amino acids. Trimming cost V 5 bases and J 0 bases, with 14 bases left between them. The V gene's germline CDR1 is SGHVS and CDR2 FNYEAQ. The CDR3 DNA is TGTGCCAGCAGCGGAGGACAGCTCTATAGCAATCAGCCCCAGCATTTT. This sequence encodes CASSGGQLYSNQPQHF.